Shown below are 14 T cell receptor beta chains from a single sample sequenced in a study of radiation and T cells in renal cell carcinoma. TCRdb's copy holds only in-frame clones and misses some; the assay was immunoSEQ multiplex PCR. Of 120,000 to 150,000 clones in the sample, less than 90% were seen once. Time point noted: blood 4 weeks post-SBRT, at nephrectomy. Treatment here: 15 Gy SBRT to primary tumor, nephrectomy 4 weeks later. The sequences come from blood, collected from a patient whose treatment included radiotherapy and nephrectomy. Source of these receptors: a woman aged 50 to 65 with renal cell carcinoma.

On this clone itself: The germline gene is not matched at one end of the junction; a read error may be the cause. This rearrangement joins TRBV19 to TRBJ2-6, with 7 bases identical to TRBD1. Per germline, CDR1 LNHDA and CDR2 SQIVND (reference sequence). The CDR3 is made up of 16 amino acids. CDR3 bases: TGTGTCAGTAGAAGACAGGGTAACTCTGGGGCCAACGTCCTGACTTTC. It encodes CVSRRQGNSGANVLTF.

The CDR3 sequence is CASSHPRGAGETQYF. In DNA, the CDR3 is TGCGCCAGCAGCCACCCGAGGGGGGCAGGAGAGACCCAGTACTTC. The chain couples TRBV4-1 to TRBJ2-5; perhaps D is TRBD1 or TRBD2 (6 bases each). Trimming shortened V by 3 bases and J by 4 bases, and 15 bases separated the two germline ends. Germline CDR1 is MGHRA and CDR2 is YSYEKL. The CDR3 consists of 15 residues.

The rearrangement uses TRBV7-2 and TRBJ2-3; D may be TRBD2 (6 bases). Trimming removed 5 bases from V and 0 bases from J, with 12 bases in between. CDR1 is SGHTA and CDR2 is FQGNSA in the germline V gene. The CDR3 is 15 amino acids. The CDR3 coding sequence is TGTGCCAGCAGCCCGGGACTTCTTAGCACAGATACGCAGTATTTT. Its protein is CASSPGLLSTDTQYF.

The V gene is TRBV28, the J gene TRBJ1-5; tentatively, D is TRBD1 (6 bases). Trimming cost V 3 bases and J 0 bases, with 9 bases left between them. The germline V gene encodes CDR1 MDHEN and CDR2 SYDVKM. CDR3 size: 15 residues. CDR3 sequence: CASSFGQISNQPQHF. The CDR3 nucleotides are TGTGCCAGCAGTTTTGGACAGATTAGCAATCAGCCCCAGCATTTT.

The J gene is TRBJ2-1, the V gene TRBV4-3; D might be TRBD1 (7 bases). V was cut by 5 bases and J by 10 bases, with 24 bases left in between. There are 16 residues in the CDR3. Per the germline V gene, CDR1 is LGHNA and CDR2 is YSLEER. CDR3 nucleotides: TGCGCCAGCAGCAGGGGGGACAGAGCCAGTTTTTCCGAGCAGTTCTTC. This sequence encodes CASSRGDRASFSEQFF.

Regarding this clone: In the same sample, other DNA sequences code for this CDR3. The V and J genes are TRBV10-2 and TRBJ2-7; the D is unclear. With 9 bases removed from V and 3 bases from J, the gap between germline ends came to 9 bases. This CDR3 has 11 amino acids. Germline V gene sequence: CDR1 WSHSY, CDR2 SAAADI. The CDR3 protein is CASGFLYEQYF. Here the CDR3 DNA reads TGCGCCAGTGGCTTTCTCTACGAGCAGTACTTC.

The V call is TRBV27, the J call TRBJ2-1, with D maybe TRBD1 (5 bases). The CDR3 is 15 amino acids. Per the germline V gene, CDR1 is MNHEY and CDR2 is SMNVEV (reference sequence). The ends were cut back, 7 bases at V and 4 bases at J, with 17 bases in the middle. The CDR3 region is CASTVSRVRYNEQFF. DNA for the CDR3: TGTGCCAGCACCGTATCCAGGGTAAGGTACAATGAGCAGTTCTTC.

This sequence joins TRBV28 and TRBJ2-7, with D possibly matching TRBD2 (5 bases). The V end was cut by 8 bases, the J end by 5 bases, with 13 bases between. Germline V gives CDR1 MDHEN, CDR2 SYDVKM. The length of the CDR3 is 12 residues. The CDR3 sequence is CASGSYKNEQYF. As DNA, the CDR3 is TGTGCCAGCGGGAGCTATAAGAACGAGCAGTACTTC.

The V and J genes are TRBV5-1 and TRBJ2-5; perhaps TRBD1 as D (5 bases). V was shortened by 3 bases and J by 3 bases, with 9 bases between the two germline ends. Germline CDR1 is SGHRS and CDR2 is YFSETQ. The CDR3 runs 13 residues. The CDR3 coding sequence is TGCGCCAGCAGCTACCAAGGGGAAGAGACCCAGTACTTC. This codes for CASSYQGEETQYF.

The sample holds a few counts of this clone. The chain employs TRBV6-6 and TRBJ1-4; TRBD1 matches at 7 bases. Germline-derived CDR1 and CDR2 are MNHNY and SVGAGI (reference sequence). Trimming took 2 bases from V and 11 from J; bases not matched to a gene: 5. There are 13 residues in the CDR3. The CDR3 reads CASSYQQGSKLFF. The CDR3, as DNA: TGTGCCAGCAGTTACCAACAGGGGTCGAAACTGTTTTTT.

V gene TRBV20-1 combines with J gene TRBJ1-3; no definite D call. Germline V gene sequence: CDR1 DFQATT, CDR2 SNEGSKA (reference sequence). V was pared by 6 bases and J by 1 base, with 4 bases between. The CDR3 contains 11 residues. The CDR3 loop reads CSAVSGNTIYF. The CDR3 DNA is TGCAGTGCCGTATCTGGAAACACCATATATTTT.

The rearrangement joins TRBV20-1 to TRBJ2-6, with D possibly being TRBD1 (5 bases). Germline V lookup: CDR1 DFQATT, CDR2 SNEGSKA (reference sequence). The CDR3 runs to 11 residues. CDR3 sequence reads: CSTQGANVLTF. The CDR3 nucleotides read TGCAGCACCCAGGGAGCCAACGTCCTGACTTTC.

The CDR3 region is CASSEGFSYEQYF. DNA of the CDR3: TGCGCCAGCAGTGAAGGGTTCTCCTACGAGCAGTACTTC. The chain carries TRBV10-1 and TRBJ2-7, with D uncertain. Per the germline V gene, CDR1 is WNHNN and CDR2 is SYGVQD (reference sequence). This CDR3 has 13 residues. Trimming took 3 bases from V and 0 from J, leaving 6 bases between them.

The V call is TRBV4-3, the J call TRBJ1-1, with 8 bases lining up with TRBD1. CDR1 is LGHNA and CDR2 is YSLEER in the germline V gene. V was clipped by 4 bases and J by 6 bases; unmatched bases: 7. The CDR3 has 14 residues. CDR3 sequence (DNA): TGCGCCAGCAGCCGCGACAGGGGAAGGGCTGAAGCTTTCTTT. This codes for CASSRDRGRAEAFF.